The 27 T cell receptor beta chains below all came from one sample that was sequenced in a study of tissue T cells after allogeneic stem cell transplantation. Libraries were prepared by immunoSEQ multiplex PCR; TCRdb keeps only in-frame clonotypes and omits some of them. The data show a few thousand clones, around 48% seen once. The time point denotes: mouse harvest day 14 after allogeneic transplant. Each mouse received 10^7 T-cell-depleted marrow cells plus 10^6 splenic CD5+ T cells by tail vein. The sequenced sample consisted of gut tissue. The receptors were gathered from a female BALB/c mouse given C57BL/6 T cells with graft-versus-host disease after an allogeneic hematopoietic cell transplant.

This clone was recorded a few times. The gene names given are mouse names. The read terminates 1 residue before the CDR3 end, so the remaining end is supplied by the germline J gene. V and J are TRBV26 and TRBJ1-1; D is ambiguous. The CDR3 extends over 13 amino acids. CDR1 is KGHPV and CDR2 is FQNQEV in the germline V gene (reference sequence). V was trimmed by 4 bases and J by 1 base, leaving 7 bases between them. The CDR3 bases that were read are TGTGCCAGCAGTCCTCCGGGGAACACAGAAGTCTTC. Translated: CASSPPGNTEVF. The CDR3 as a whole reads CASSPPGNTEVFF. Full variable domain (rest looked up from reference TRBV26 and TRBJ1-1): NSKVIQTPRYLVKGQGQKAKMRCIPEKGHPVVFWYQQNKNNEFKFLINFQNQEVLQQIDMTEKRFSAECPSNSPCSLEIQSSEAGDSALYLCASSPPGNTEVFFGKGTRLTVV.

This clone has a handful of counts. Genes and germline come from the mouse. The read ends 1 residue shy of where the CDR3 ends; the end is completed using the germline J gene. The rearrangement uses TRBV13-3 and TRBJ1-3; no clear D gene. Trimming pared 1 base from V and 0 bases from J, leaving 5 bases between. Germline V CDR1 and CDR2: NNHDY, SYVADS. The CDR3 sequence is 14 residues long. CDR3 DNA, as far as it was read: TGTGCCAGCAGTGATTCTGATTCTGGAAATACGCTCTAT. It yields the protein CASSDSDSGNTLY. The whole CDR3 protein reads CASSDSDSGNTLYF.

As to this clone: Genes and germline are mouse. The observed sequence ends 1 residue before the CDR3 terminus, with the missing tail filled in from the germline J gene. The genes are TRBV26 and TRBJ1-3; 7 bases agree with TRBD1. The junction had 8 bases not matched to a gene; V was cut back by 0 bases and J by 0 bases. The V gene's germline CDR1 is KGHPV and CDR2 FQNQEV (reference sequence). The CDR3 contains 18 residues. The sequenced CDR3 bases are TGTGCCAGCAGTCTGTCGGTTCCAGGGGGTTATTCTGGAAATACGCTCTAT. It yields the protein CASSLSVPGGYSGNTLY. The complete CDR3 protein is CASSLSVPGGYSGNTLYF.

Note on this clone: Mouse gene names apply. The read is 1 residue too short to cover the CDR3 end, so that end is filled in from the germline J gene. The chain is built from TRBV5 and TRBJ2-4, with 10 bases aligning to TRBD1. V trimming: 0 bases; J trimming: 8 bases; junction bases outside the gene matches: 2. CDR3 size: 14 residues. The germline V gene has CDR1 LGHNA and CDR2 YNLKQL (reference sequence). CDR3 DNA (partial): TGTGCCAGCAGCCAAGAGTGGGACAGGGGCACCTTGTAC. Amino acid sequence: CASSQEWDRGTLY. In full, the CDR3 is CASSQEWDRGTLYF.

With regard to this clone: The germline and genes are mouse ones. CDR3 DNA, as far as it was read: TGTGCCAGCAGGGGCTGGGGCGTCTATGCTGAGCAGTTC. It encodes CASRGWGVYAEQF. The entire CDR3 reads CASRGWGVYAEQFF. The rearrangement uses TRBV26 and TRBJ2-1; D possibly corresponds to TRBD2 (6 bases). Read sequence stops 1 residue before the CDR3 end, and the germline J gene provides the missing end. Looked up from germline, CDR1 is KGHPV and CDR2 is FQNQEV (reference sequence). Trimming cost V 6 bases and J 3 bases, with 12 bases left between them. This CDR3 comprises 14 residues.

This clone came up a few times. The genes and germline here are from mouse. The CDR3 reads CASSQRDKEVFF. The DNA read from the CDR3 is TGTGCCAGCAGCCAACGGGACAAAGAAGTCTTC. The gene calls are TRBV2 and TRBJ1-1; possibly TRBD1 for D (6 bases). The read comes to an end 1 residue before the CDR3 does, leaving the germline J gene to fill in the end. Germline CDR1 and CDR2: LGHNA and YSYQKL. This CDR3 spans 12 amino acids. V lost 2 bases and J lost 7, with 8 bases in between.

A note on this clone: All gene names here are mouse names. The read terminates 1 residue before the CDR3 end, so the remaining end is supplied by the germline J gene. The chain is built from TRBV5 and TRBJ2-4; D might be TRBD2 (6 bases). The CDR3 is 14 amino acids. Germline lookup yields CDR1 LGHNA and CDR2 YNLKQL (reference sequence). Trimming pared 0 bases from V and 4 bases from J, leaving 8 bases between. CDR3 DNA, as far as it was read: TGTGCCAGCAGCCAAGACTGGGGTAAAAACACCTTGTAC. Protein product: CASSQDWGKNTLY. The full CDR3 protein reads CASSQDWGKNTLYF.

In the case of this clone: The gene names here belong to mouse. The read ends 1 residue early relative to the CDR3; the germline J gene fills the gap. This chain links TRBV26 with TRBJ2-3; D is perhaps TRBD1 (5 bases). V was cut by 4 bases and J by 0 bases, with 8 bases left in between. CDR1 and CDR2 (germline): KGHPV, FQNQEV (reference sequence). The CDR3 length is 14 residues. The CDR3 spells CASSPGYSAETLYF. The sequenced CDR3 bases are TGTGCCAGCAGTCCAGGGTATAGTGCAGAAACGCTGTAT. Filled out from reference TRBV26 and TRBJ2-3, the complete variable domain reads NSKVIQTPRYLVKGQGQKAKMRCIPEKGHPVVFWYQQNKNNEFKFLINFQNQEVLQQIDMTEKRFSAECPSNSPCSLEIQSSEAGDSALYLCASSPGYSAETLYFGSGTRLTVL.

This clone was seen a few times. Germline and genes here are mouse. The read ends 1 residue early relative to the CDR3; the germline J gene fills the gap. The rearrangement joins TRBV12-1 to TRBJ1-3; maybe TRBD1 (6 bases). Germline CDR1 SGHSN, CDR2 HYEKVE. V was cut by 2 bases and J by 6 bases, with 7 bases left in between. CDR3 length: 12 residues. The CDR3 reads CASSPGQNTLYF. Incomplete CDR3 DNA: TGTGCCAGCTCTCCGGGACAAAATACGCTCTAT.

Worth noting for this clone: Germline and genes: mouse. With the read ending 1 residue before the CDR3 end, the germline J gene is used to fill in that end. The chain uses TRBV23 and TRBJ2-5. In germline, CDR1 is KGHTA, CDR2 FQNQQP. This CDR3 spans 13 amino acids. The CDR3 reads CSSSQGNQDTQYF. CDR3 DNA, as far as it was read: TGCTCCAGCAGTCAAGGAAACCAAGACACCCAGTAC.

Details on this clone: Gene labels here are mouse ones. Coverage ceases 1 residue before the CDR3 finishes, and the germline J gene fills in the end. The rearrangement uses TRBV14 and TRBJ1-1; D remains unclear. Germline loops: CDR1 SGHDT, CDR2 FRDEAV. Deletions cut 1 base from V and 0 bases from J, with 7 bases between. This CDR3 contains 14 residues. The part of the CDR3 DNA that was read is TGTGCCAGCAGTTTCGGCGGCCCAAACACAGAAGTCTTC. It encodes CASSFGGPNTEVF. The full CDR3 is CASSFGGPNTEVFF.

Concerning this clone itself: Germline and genes here are mouse. Read sequence stops 1 residue before the CDR3 end, and the germline J gene provides the missing end. The chain carries TRBV16 and TRBJ1-3; tentative D call: TRBD1 (6 bases). V shed 1 base and J shed 4 bases, with 8 bases lying between them. This CDR3 has 14 residues. Germline values: CDR1 SGHSA, CDR2 FRNQAP. CDR3 DNA, as far as it was read: TGTGCAAGCAGCTTAGTGGGGGCGGGAAATACGCTCTAT. Translation gives CASSLVGAGNTLY. The full CDR3 is CASSLVGAGNTLYF.

On this clone itself: Genes and germline come from the mouse. The CDR3 extends 1 residue past the end of the read, so its final part is completed from the germline J gene. This chain links TRBV26 with TRBJ1-3; D is unresolved. This CDR3 is 15 amino acids long. CDR1 is KGHPV, CDR2 FQNQEV, per germline (reference sequence). V was clipped by 0 bases and J by 0 bases, with 6 bases between them. CDR3 residues: CASSLSRISGNTLYF. The sequenced part of the CDR3 DNA is TGTGCCAGCAGTCTGTCGAGGATTTCTGGAAATACGCTCTAT.

The count of this clone is one. Gene names follow the mouse nomenclature. The DNA ends 1 residue before the CDR3 does, and the rest of the CDR3 is filled in from the germline J gene. The chain employs TRBV26 and TRBJ1-3, with a possible D match to TRBD1 (6 bases). Between the trimmed V and J ends, which lost 3 bases and 2 bases, there was a span of 8 bases. The CDR3 has 14 amino acids. Germline assignment: CDR1 KGHPV and CDR2 FQNQEV (reference sequence). The CDR3 loop reads CASSLGTTGNTLYF. The CDR3 bases that were read are TGTGCCAGCAGTCTCGGGACAACTGGAAATACGCTCTAT.

Concerning this clone: The germline and genes are mouse ones. The read halts 1 residue ahead of the CDR3 end, with the missing end drawn from the germline J gene. V and J are TRBV19 and TRBJ2-7; 10 bases line up with TRBD1. The V and J ends lost 4 bases and 4 bases, in that order; junction bases with no gene match: 5. The CDR3 covers 14 residues. The germline V gene has CDR1 FNHDT and CDR2 SITEND (reference sequence). CDR3 sequence reads: CASSEGQGFYEQYF. The covered CDR3 bases are TGTGCCAGCAGTGAGGGACAGGGGTTTTATGAACAGTAC. Full variable domain (missing parts from reference TRBV19 and TRBJ2-7): GGIITQTPKFLIGQEGQKLTLKCQQNFNHDTMYWYRQDSGKGLRLIYYSITENDLQKGDLSEGYDASREKKSSFSLTVTSAQKNEMAVFLCASSEGQGFYEQYFGPGTRLTVL.

Remarks on this clone: These gene names are mouse names. Sequencing ends 1 residue short of the CDR3 end; the germline J gene provides the rest. V usage is TRBV23 and J usage is TRBJ2-4; the table names TRBD2, a call not compared with the DNA. Germline V gene sequence: CDR1 KGHTA, CDR2 FQNQQP. The CDR3 is made up of 15 amino acids. CDR3 in amino acids: CSSSGTGGSQNTLYF. The sequenced part of the CDR3 DNA is TGCTCCAGCAGCGGGACTGGGGGAAGTCAAAACACCTTGTAC.

Turning to this clone: Gene names and germline match the mouse. With the read ending 1 residue before the CDR3 end, the germline J gene is used to fill in that end. The V and J genes are TRBV12-1 and TRBJ2-1, with 7 bases aligning to TRBD2. Germline trimming cut 1 base from V and 1 base from J; bases unmatched to any gene: 0. Germline CDR1 SGHSN, CDR2 HYEKVE. This CDR3 contains 14 residues. CDR3 loop: CASSLGGNYAEQFF. The DNA read from the CDR3 is TGTGCCAGCTCTCTGGGGGGGAACTATGCTGAGCAGTTC.

This clone was counted a few times. Gene names are mouse gene names. Coverage ceases 1 residue before the CDR3 finishes, and the germline J gene fills in the end. The chain combines TRBV24 with TRBJ1-2, with 7 bases fitting TRBD1. Germline V gives CDR1 KGHTA, CDR2 FRNEEI. V shed 5 bases, J shed 1 base, and the junction held 1 base outside the gene matches. The CDR3 is made up of 13 amino acids. CDR3 DNA (partial): TGTGCCAGCAGTAACAGGGGAAACTCCGACTACACC. Translating gives CASSNRGNSDYT. The full-length CDR3 reads as CASSNRGNSDYTF.

A single count supports this clone. The gene names given are mouse names. With the read ending 1 residue before the CDR3 end, the germline J gene is used to fill in that end. The chain is built from TRBV12-1 and TRBJ2-1; either TRBD1 or TRBD2 may supply D (6 bases each). Trimming removed 6 bases at V and 6 bases at J, with 14 bases between. Looked up from germline, CDR1 is SGHSN and CDR2 is HYEKVE. The CDR3 loop spans 13 amino acids. The CDR3 DNA, read in part, is TGTGCCAGCGGTGAATGGGGGCCTGCTGAGCAGTTC. Translation gives CASGEWGPAEQF. In full, the CDR3 reads CASGEWGPAEQFF.

A note on this clone: Mouse germline and gene names are used. With the read ending 1 residue before the CDR3 end, the germline J gene is used to fill in that end. The chain links TRBV13-2 to TRBJ2-5, with 11 bases matching TRBD2. V gave up 7 bases and J gave up 0 bases; unmatched junction bases: 7. Germline V gene sequence: CDR1 NNHNN, CDR2 SYGAGS (reference sequence). This CDR3 has 16 amino acids. The sequenced CDR3 bases are TGTGCCAGCAGCCGGGGACTGGGGGTTAACCAAGACACCCAGTAC. It yields the protein CASSRGLGVNQDTQY. The CDR3 as a whole reads CASSRGLGVNQDTQYF.

Note on this clone: Each gene name is a mouse one. The observed sequence ends 1 residue before the CDR3 terminus, with the missing tail filled in from the germline J gene. The chain carries TRBV3 and TRBJ1-4; the D gene is possibly TRBD1 (5 bases). The germline V gene encodes CDR1 SNHLY and CDR2 FYNGKV (reference sequence). The CDR3 is 15 amino acids. V lost 4 bases and J lost 3, with 12 bases in between. CDR3 DNA (partial): TGTGCCAGCAGCTCCCCGGGGGGACCCAACGAAAGATTATTT. It encodes CASSSPGGPNERLF. The full CDR3 is CASSSPGGPNERLFF.

This clone was detected a few times. Germline and genes here are mouse. The CDR3 bases that were read are TGTGCCAGCAGCCTCAATAGTCAAAACACCTTGTAC. Translated: CASSLNSQNTLY. The full CDR3 protein reads CASSLNSQNTLYF. The chain couples TRBV3 to TRBJ2-4; D gene uncertain. Coverage ceases 1 residue before the CDR3 finishes, and the germline J gene fills in the end. V gave up 5 bases and J gave up 0 bases, with 6 bases separating them. Germline assignment: CDR1 SNHLY and CDR2 FYNGKV (reference sequence). CDR3 size: 13 residues.

About this clone itself: Gene names are mouse gene names. The read falls 1 residue short of the CDR3 end, and the missing part is taken from the germline J gene. The chain has TRBV26 and TRBJ1-4; D not certain. Germline V gives CDR1 KGHPV, CDR2 FQNQEV (reference sequence). V lost 3 bases and J lost 2, with 7 bases in between. The CDR3 contains 14 residues. Partial CDR3 DNA: TGTGCCAGCAGTCTCCGGGGATCCAACGAAAGATTATTT. Its protein product is CASSLRGSNERLF. The whole CDR3 protein reads CASSLRGSNERLFF.

As concerns this clone: These gene names are mouse names. The observed sequence ends 1 residue before the CDR3 terminus, with the missing tail filled in from the germline J gene. The chain links TRBV14 to TRBJ2-3, with D unclear. The germline V gene has CDR1 SGHDT and CDR2 FRDEAV. V lost 5 bases and J 2 bases, leaving 6 bases between the germline ends. The CDR3 extends over 12 amino acids. The CDR3: CASSSVAETLYF. The covered CDR3 bases are TGTGCCAGCAGCTCCGTTGCAGAAACGCTGTAT.

By frequency in the sample, this clone is medium-sized. Germline and genes: mouse. The CDR3 sequence is CASSFRDRAYSAETLYF. The CDR3 DNA, read in part, is TGTGCAAGCAGCTTCCGGGACAGGGCCTATAGTGCAGAAACGCTGTAT. The chain recombines TRBV16 with TRBJ2-3; 9 positions agree with TRBD1. The CDR3 goes on 1 residue after the read ends, and that part is filled in from the germline J gene. The CDR3 is made up of 17 amino acids. J was trimmed by 0 bases and V by 3 bases; bases with no gene match: 7. Germline lookup yields CDR1 SGHSA and CDR2 FRNQAP.

This clone was seen only once. Gene names are the mouse ones. The read ends 1 residue early relative to the CDR3; the germline J gene fills the gap. This chain uses TRBV13-2 with TRBJ2-1; the D call may be TRBD1 or TRBD2 (5 bases each). The CDR3 contains 14 residues. The V end lost 1 base, the J end lost 3 bases, and 8 bases lay between the germline ends. Germline values: CDR1 NNHNN, CDR2 SYGAGS (reference sequence). CDR3 sequence reads: CASGDRGRYAEQFF. Incomplete CDR3 DNA: TGTGCCAGCGGTGATAGGGGCCGCTATGCTGAGCAGTTC.

Concerning this clone itself: Gene names and germline match the mouse. The CDR3 goes on 1 residue after the read ends, and that part is filled in from the germline J gene. This chain joins TRBV26 and TRBJ1-3; D not resolved. The CDR3 loop spans 13 amino acids. Trimming left V 7 bases short and J 0 bases short, with 7 bases between. The V gene's germline CDR1 is KGHPV and CDR2 FQNQEV (reference sequence). The part of the CDR3 DNA that was read is TGTGCCAGCACCCCAAATTCTGGAAATACGCTCTAT. This codes for CASTPNSGNTLY. The whole CDR3 sequence reads CASTPNSGNTLYF.